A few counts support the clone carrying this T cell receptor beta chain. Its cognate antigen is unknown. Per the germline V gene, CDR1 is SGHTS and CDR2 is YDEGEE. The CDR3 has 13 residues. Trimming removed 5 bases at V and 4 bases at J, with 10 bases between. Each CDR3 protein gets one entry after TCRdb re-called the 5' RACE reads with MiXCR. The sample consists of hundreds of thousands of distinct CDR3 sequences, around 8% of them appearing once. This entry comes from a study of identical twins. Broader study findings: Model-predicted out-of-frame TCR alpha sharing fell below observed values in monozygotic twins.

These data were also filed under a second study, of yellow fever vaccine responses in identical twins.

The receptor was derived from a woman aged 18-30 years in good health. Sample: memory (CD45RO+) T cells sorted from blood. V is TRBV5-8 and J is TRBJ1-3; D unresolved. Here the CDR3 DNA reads TGTGCCAGCAGAATGCGAACAGGAAACACCATATATTTT. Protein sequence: CASRMRTGNTIYF.